The rows below give T cell receptor beta chains drawn from one sample of a study of blood T cell repertoires in COVID-19. Generated by immunoSEQ multiplex PCR, the TCRdb table keeps only in-frame clones and is missing some. This table has tens of thousands of clones, 75% to 95% appearing once. The sample taken for sequencing was peripheral blood. Receptors were obtained from a human donor in a cohort sampled during active COVID-19. Each CDR3 is given with its conserved first and last residue.

cdr3_aa: CASSESFAREGIVLHF
v_call: TRBV10-2
j_call: TRBJ1-6

cdr3_aa: CASDLGAADTQYF
v_call: TRBV30
j_call: TRBJ2-3

cdr3_aa: CASSIAGAYNEQFF
v_call: TRBV11-3
j_call: TRBJ2-1

cdr3_aa: CASSARGTEAFF
v_call: TRBV14
j_call: TRBJ1-1

cdr3_aa: CASSEIGGSYF
v_call: TRBV25-1
j_call: TRBJ2-3

cdr3_aa: CASGPGGSYEQYF
v_call: TRBV6-5
j_call: TRBJ2-7

cdr3_aa: CARTSGARGVQETQYF
v_call: TRBV2
j_call: TRBJ2-5

cdr3_aa: CASSSQGGDTEAFF
v_call: TRBV28
j_call: TRBJ1-1

cdr3_aa: CASSVRDRGPGELFF
v_call: TRBV2
j_call: TRBJ2-2

cdr3_aa: CASSYPSGGTETQYF
v_call: TRBV28
j_call: TRBJ2-5

cdr3_aa: CASSSPGEETQYF
v_call: TRBV6-6
j_call: TRBJ2-5

cdr3_aa: CASSKRSAGPETQYF
v_call: TRBV21-1
j_call: TRBJ2-5

cdr3_aa: CASSPVGARGTQYF
v_call: TRBV19
j_call: TRBJ2-5

cdr3_aa: CAGKVGTGAASEQFF
v_call: TRBV7-9
j_call: TRBJ2-1

cdr3_aa: CASSFAPNNSPLHF
v_call: TRBV27
j_call: TRBJ1-6

cdr3_aa: CASSQGYRATRETQYF
v_call: TRBV14
j_call: TRBJ2-5

cdr3_aa: CASSRDGQDSQQFF
v_call: TRBV11-3
j_call: TRBJ2-1

cdr3_aa: CANKQGGELFF
v_call: TRBV7-8
j_call: TRBJ2-2

cdr3_aa: CASSLGQFSNQPQHF
v_call: TRBV19
j_call: TRBJ1-5

cdr3_aa: CASSLGAGGQYEQYF
v_call: TRBV7-2
j_call: TRBJ2-7

cdr3_aa: CASTASATTDTQYF
v_call: TRBV19
j_call: TRBJ2-3

cdr3_aa: CASSNLGGGYTDTQYF
v_call: TRBV6-2/TRBV6-3
j_call: TRBJ2-3

cdr3_aa: CASSHRVPTVGETQYF
v_call: TRBV3-1/TRBV3-2
j_call: TRBJ2-5

cdr3_aa: CASSQSQDYVVDYTF
v_call: TRBV4-3
j_call: TRBJ1-2

cdr3_aa: CASITPGLNTGELFF
v_call: TRBV19
j_call: TRBJ2-2

cdr3_aa: CSALGQASGYTF
v_call: TRBV29-1
j_call: TRBJ1-2